This is a list of T cell receptor beta chains from one sample in a study of T-cell reconstitution after alpha-beta-depleted transplantation in children. TCRdb used MiXCR to reprocess the PCR reads, holding one entry per CDR3 protein. The repertoire has hundreds of thousands of distinct CDR3 sequences, roughly 25% of them found once; the top ten carry 2.6%. The specimen comprised PBMCs, sampled before TCRalphabeta/CD19-depleted stem cell transplant. These receptors all stem from a girl under 10 years old with Fanconi anemia, due to receive a stem cell transplant. Each CDR3 is given with its conserved first and last residue. D genes are given only for firm matches. Expanded clones get a size class; other rows say once, few or many, or leave the size out.

j_gene: TRBJ2-2; v_gene: TRBV29-1; len: 14; abundance: few; d_gene: TRBD1; CDR3aa: CSFSRGLNTGELFF; CDR3nt: TGCAGCTTCTCCAGGGGGCTGAACACCGGGGAGCTGTTTTTT
j_gene: TRBJ1-1; v_gene: TRBV28; len: 14; abundance: .; d_gene: TRBD1; CDR3aa: CASSKETGTTEAFF; CDR3nt: TGTGCCAGCAGTAAAGAGACAGGGACCACTGAAGCTTTCTTT
j_gene: TRBJ2-7; v_gene: TRBV28; len: 13; abundance: few; d_gene: .; CDR3aa: CASSYFGPYEQYF; CDR3nt: TGTGCCAGCAGTTACTTCGGGCCCTACGAGCAGTACTTC
j_gene: TRBJ2-5; v_gene: TRBV12-3/TRBV12-4; len: 15; abundance: .; d_gene: TRBD2; CDR3aa: CASSFTTSGGETQYF; CDR3nt: TGTGCCAGCAGTTTTACGACTAGCGGGGGTGAGACCCAGTACTTC
j_gene: TRBJ2-3; v_gene: TRBV29-1; len: 12; abundance: many; d_gene: .; CDR3aa: CSVDGTTDTQYF; CDR3nt: TGCAGCGTCGATGGGACCACAGATACGCAGTATTTT
j_gene: TRBJ2-1; v_gene: TRBV10-3; len: 15; abundance: .; d_gene: .; CDR3aa: CAISGYGGSDNEQFF; CDR3nt: TGTGCCATCAGTGGCTATGGGGGATCGGACAATGAGCAGTTCTTC
j_gene: TRBJ2-1; v_gene: TRBV20-1; len: 11; abundance: .; d_gene: .; CDR3aa: CSGQRHNEQFF; CDR3nt: TGCAGCGGGCAGAGGCACAATGAGCAGTTCTTC
j_gene: TRBJ2-1; v_gene: TRBV10-3; len: 14; abundance: many; d_gene: .; CDR3aa: CAISRDSHPNEQFF; CDR3nt: TGTGCCATCAGCCGGGACTCCCACCCCAATGAGCAGTTCTTC
j_gene: TRBJ1-2; v_gene: TRBV29-1; len: 8; abundance: many; d_gene: .; CDR3aa: CSVHGYTF; CDR3nt: TGCAGCGTCCATGGCTACACCTTC
j_gene: TRBJ2-5; v_gene: TRBV29-1; len: 13; abundance: many; d_gene: .; CDR3aa: CSAKNRKKETQYF; CDR3nt: TGCAGCGCCAAAAACAGGAAGAAAGAGACCCAGTACTTC
j_gene: TRBJ2-1; v_gene: TRBV20-1; len: 10; abundance: many; d_gene: .; CDR3aa: CSAPNNEQFF; CDR3nt: TGCAGTGCACCAAACAATGAGCAGTTCTTC
j_gene: TRBJ2-3; v_gene: TRBV20-1; len: 13; abundance: many; d_gene: TRBD1; CDR3aa: CSARDSHTDTQYF; CDR3nt: TGCAGTGCAAGGGACAGCCACACAGATACGCAGTATTTT
j_gene: TRBJ2-3; v_gene: TRBV20-1; len: 14; abundance: .; d_gene: .; CDR3aa: CSASLRAEGDTQYF; CDR3nt: TGCAGTGCTAGTCTGCGGGCGGAAGGAGATACGCAGTATTTT
j_gene: TRBJ2-3; v_gene: TRBV29-1; len: 15; abundance: many; d_gene: .; CDR3aa: CSVVGTASSTDTQYF; CDR3nt: TGCAGCGTTGTAGGCACAGCGTCTAGCACAGATACGCAGTATTTT